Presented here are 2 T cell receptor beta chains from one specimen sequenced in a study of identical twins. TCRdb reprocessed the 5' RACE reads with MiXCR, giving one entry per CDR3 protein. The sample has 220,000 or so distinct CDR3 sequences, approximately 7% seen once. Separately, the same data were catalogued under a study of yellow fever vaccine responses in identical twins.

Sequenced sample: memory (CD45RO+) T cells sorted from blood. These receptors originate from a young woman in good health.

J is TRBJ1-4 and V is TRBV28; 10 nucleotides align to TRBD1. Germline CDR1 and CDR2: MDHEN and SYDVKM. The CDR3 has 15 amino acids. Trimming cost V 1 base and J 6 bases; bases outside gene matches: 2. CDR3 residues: CASSLSGTGDEKLFF. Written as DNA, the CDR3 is TGTGCCAGCAGTTTATCCGGGACAGGGGATGAAAAACTGTTTTTT.

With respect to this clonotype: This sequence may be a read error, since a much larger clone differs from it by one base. CDR3 nucleotides: TGCGCCAGCAGCTTGGCAGCGGGACAGGGTGACTACGAGCAGTACTTC. Its translation is CASSLAAGQGDYEQYF. The rearrangement links TRBV5-1 to TRBJ2-7; TRBD1 matches at 9 bases. The junction had 7 bases not matched to a gene; V was cut back by 0 bases and J by 3 bases. This CDR3 spans 16 amino acids. Germline assignment: CDR1 SGHRS and CDR2 YFSETQ.